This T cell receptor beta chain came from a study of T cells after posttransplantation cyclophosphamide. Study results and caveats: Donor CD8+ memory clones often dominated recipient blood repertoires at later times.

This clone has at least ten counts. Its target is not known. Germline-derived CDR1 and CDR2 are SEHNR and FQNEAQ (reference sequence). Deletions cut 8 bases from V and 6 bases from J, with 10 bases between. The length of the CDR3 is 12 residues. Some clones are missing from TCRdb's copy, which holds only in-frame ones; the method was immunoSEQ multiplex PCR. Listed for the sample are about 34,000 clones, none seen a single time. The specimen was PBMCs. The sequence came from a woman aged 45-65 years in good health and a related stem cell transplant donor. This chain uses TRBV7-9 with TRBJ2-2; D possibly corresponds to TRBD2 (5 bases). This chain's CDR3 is CASPLGAGELFF. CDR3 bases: TGTGCCAGCCCTCTCGGGGCCGGGGAGCTGTTTTTT.